This TCR beta chain was sequenced for a study of monozygotic twins with inflammatory bowel disease. TCRdb reprocessed the 5' RACE reads and reports one entry per CDR3 protein, with no DNA. This listing includes more than 300,000 distinct CDR3 sequences. The CDR3 is 15 amino acids. Germline lookup yields CDR1 DFQATT and CDR2 SNEGSKA (reference sequence). Turning to this clonotype: Its target is unknown.

Broader study findings: Clonotype overlap with others was lower in IBD patients than in healthy twins, a difference that was greatest with disease activity. Repertoire similarity matched across concordant and discordant twins, perhaps owing to limited power.

Sequenced input: blood. This clonotype originated in a human donor with ulcerative colitis or Crohn's disease, or a healthy co-twin of an affected twin (not recorded which). The chain recombines TRBV20-1 with TRBJ2-1; TCRdb calls TRBD2, which cannot be checked without DNA. CDR3 residues: CSARAVQRGNGEQFF.